This T cell receptor (beta chain) was recorded in a study of cytomegalovirus exposure and HLA in healthy donors. Findings and limits, study-wide: In a later analysis, parvovirus B19, influenza, CMV and Epstein-Barr virus appeared linked to several top co-occurrence clusters.

With 60 Vbeta and 13 Jbeta primers, the PCR was carried out. Only in-frame clones appear in the TCRdb table, and some are missing; sequencing was by immunoSEQ multiplex PCR. In total, the table holds roughly 75,000 clones. In regard to this clone: Antigen specificity is unknown.

It was healthy bone marrow donors who served as donors. The receptor was isolated from a boy aged 5-17 years in good health and CMV-seronegative. Sequenced sample: PBMCs.

CDR3 nucleotides: TGCGCCAGCAGCCTCGTATACAGGAGCTCCTACAATGAGCAGTTCTTC. Translating it yields CASSLVYRSSYNEQFF. The chain is built from TRBV4-3 and TRBJ2-1; perhaps TRBD1 as D (5 bases). This CDR3 is 16 amino acids long. CDR1 and CDR2 from the germline V gene are LGHNA and YSLEER. Between the trimmed V and J ends, which lost 4 bases and 0 bases, there was a span of 13 bases.